The 26 T cell receptor beta chains reported below all come from one sample, sequenced in a study of shared clonotypes between healthy human individuals. This table comes from immunoSEQ multiplex PCR, and its TCRdb copy is limited to in-frame clones, with some not included. The table includes over 400,000 clones, 78% detected once. The sample was PBMCs. The source of these receptors is a woman aged 40-49 years in good health. Some clones in this sample may be carry-over from other donors' samples.

The chain recombines TRBV19 with TRBJ1-1; D is unresolved. V was cut by 1 base and J by 0 bases, with 6 bases left in between. CDR3 size: 14 residues. The germline V gene has CDR1 LNHDA and CDR2 SQIVND (reference sequence). The CDR3 DNA sequence: TGTGCCAGTAGTATAGGGCAGGTGAACACTGAAGCTTTCTTT. Its translation is CASSIGQVNTEAFF.

The gene calls are TRBV5-4 and TRBJ2-3; 8 positions agree with TRBD2. Germline loops: CDR1 SGHNT, CDR2 YYREEE (reference sequence). Losses at the gene ends were 7 bases for V and 4 bases for J; bases not matched to a gene: 8. The CDR3 has 14 residues. The CDR3 sequence is CASEPGLVADTQYF. In DNA, the CDR3 is TGTGCCAGCGAGCCGGGACTAGTTGCAGATACGCAGTATTTT.

This clone was seen a single time. The V and J genes are TRBV9 and TRBJ2-7, with D maybe TRBD1 (6 bases). Germline lookup yields CDR1 SGDLS and CDR2 YYNGEE. Trimming cost V 2 bases and J 0 bases, with 12 bases left between them. This CDR3 has 15 amino acids. The CDR3, as DNA: TGTGCCAGCAGCGTCGGACAGAGTCCCTCCTACGAGCAGTACTTC. It encodes CASSVGQSPSYEQYF.

The CDR3 loop is CASSLVTAGNYEQYF. The DNA of the CDR3 is TGCGCCAGCAGCTTGGTTACAGCGGGAAACTACGAGCAGTACTTC. The chain links TRBV5-1 to TRBJ2-7; 7 bases align to TRBD2. J was trimmed by 3 bases and V by 0 bases; bases with no gene match: 6. The germline gives CDR1 SGHRS, CDR2 YFSETQ. The CDR3 runs to 15 residues. The complete variable domain, with remaining parts taken from reference TRBV5-1 and TRBJ2-7, reads KAGVTQTPRYLIKTRGQQVTLSCSPISGHRSVSWYQQTPGQGLQFLFEYFSETQRNKGNFPGRFSGRQFSNSRSEMNVSTLELGDSALYLCASSLVTAGNYEQYFGPGTRLTVT.

DNA for the CDR3: TGTGCCAGCAGCCAAGGTCGGCCACCGCTGGACGGGGAGCTGTTTTTT. This codes for CASSQGRPPLDGELFF. The chain is built from TRBV4-2 and TRBJ2-2, with D hard to call. The CDR3 loop spans 16 amino acids. Trimming took off 1 base at V and 7 bases at J, with 16 bases between the two ends. The V gene's germline CDR1 is LGHNA and CDR2 YNFKEQ.

The chain is built from TRBV30 and TRBJ2-7, with D perhaps TRBD2 (5 bases). The germline gives CDR1 GTSNPN, CDR2 SVGIG (reference sequence). This CDR3 is built from 17 residues. The V end lost 1 base, the J end lost 7 bases, and 26 bases lay between the germline ends. The CDR3 protein is CAWSGRTAGYKSDEQYF. CDR3 DNA sequence: TGTGCCTGGAGTGGCCGGACGGCGGGCTATAAATCGGATGAGCAGTACTTC.

This chain links TRBV4-3 with TRBJ1-5, with D unclear. The CDR3 has 15 amino acids. The V gene lost 0 bases and the J gene lost 7 bases, with 13 bases spanning the gap. The germline V gene encodes CDR1 LGHNA and CDR2 YSLEER. CDR3 sequence: CASSQDRRVSQPQHF. Written as DNA, the CDR3 is TGCGCCAGCAGCCAAGATCGGAGGGTGTCGCAGCCCCAGCATTTT.

This clone has more than one count but fewer than ten. The CDR3 coding sequence is TGCGCCAGCAGCCCGACAGGGATGAACACTGAAGCTTTCTTT. It translates to CASSPTGMNTEAFF. The gene calls are TRBV5-1 and TRBJ1-1, with TRBD1 matching 7 bases. With 4 bases clipped from V and 0 bases from J, the junction kept 3 bases outside the gene matches. The germline gives CDR1 SGHRS, CDR2 YFSETQ. CDR3 length: 14 residues. Using reference TRBV5-1 and TRBJ1-1 for the parts outside the CDR3, the full variable domain is KAGVTQTPRYLIKTRGQQVTLSCSPISGHRSVSWYQQTPGQGLQFLFEYFSETQRNKGNFPGRFSGRQFSNSRSEMNVSTLELGDSALYLCASSPTGMNTEAFFGQGTRLTVV.

This chain links TRBV9 with TRBJ2-2, with 13 bases matching TRBD2. Looked up from germline, CDR1 is SGDLS and CDR2 is YYNGEE. The CDR3 covers 16 residues. J gave up 7 bases and V 4 bases, and 7 bases lay outside the gene matches. Here the CDR3 reads CASSLGLAGVDGELFF. As DNA, the CDR3 is TGTGCCAGCAGCCTAGGACTAGCGGGAGTAGACGGGGAGCTGTTTTTT.

This clone was seen only once. This chain links TRBV7-2 with TRBJ2-7; perhaps TRBD1 as D (6 bases). CDR1 SGHTA and CDR2 FQGNSA come from the germline V gene. Trimming cost V 1 base and J 2 bases, with 12 bases left between them. The CDR3 runs to 15 residues. The CDR3 region is CASSLVTGKTYEQYF. CDR3 sequence (DNA): TGTGCCAGCAGCTTAGTAACAGGGAAGACCTACGAGCAGTACTTC.

The chain is built from TRBV27 and TRBJ1-1; tentative D call: TRBD1 (5 bases). Trimming left V 1 base short and J 5 bases short, with 8 bases between. The length of the CDR3 is 13 residues. CDR1 MNHEY and CDR2 SMNVEV come from the germline V gene (reference sequence). The CDR3 DNA reads as TGTGCCAGCAGTTTATATGGGGCGACTGAAGCTTTCTTT. Its protein is CASSLYGATEAFF.

The CDR3 here is CASSKVSGGPYNEQFF. CDR3 in DNA: TGTGCCAGCAGCAAAGTGTCAGGCGGACCCTACAATGAGCAGTTCTTC. The chain recombines TRBV7-2 with TRBJ2-1; no reliable D call. V lost 5 bases to trimming and J lost 2 bases, with 16 bases between them. The CDR3 extends over 16 amino acids. From germline, CDR1 is SGHTA and CDR2 FQGNSA.

The V gene is TRBV2, the J gene TRBJ2-3, with TRBD1 matching 9 bases. V trimming: 9 bases; J trimming: 2 bases; junction bases outside the gene matches: 6. CDR3 length: 14 residues. The germline V gene has CDR1 SNHLY and CDR2 FYNNEI. Here the CDR3 reads CARGDRAPTDTQYF. DNA of the CDR3: TGTGCCAGGGGGGACAGGGCCCCCACAGATACGCAGTATTTT. Filled out from reference TRBV2 and TRBJ2-3, the complete variable domain reads EPEVTQTPSHQVTQMGQEVILRCVPISNHLYFYWYRQILGQKVEFLVSFYNNEISEKSEIFDDQFSVERPDGSNFTLKIRSTKLEDSAMYFCARGDRAPTDTQYFGPGTRLTVL.

The chain is built from TRBV10-3 and TRBJ2-1; 7 nucleotides line up with TRBD1. There are 16 residues in the CDR3. CDR1 ENHRY and CDR2 SYGVKD come from the germline V gene. Trimming removed 4 bases from V and 3 bases from J; junction bases left unmatched: 9. CDR3 protein: CAISGQGIGGYNEQFF. For the CDR3, the DNA is TGTGCCATCAGTGGACAGGGTATAGGAGGCTACAATGAGCAGTTCTTC.

This rearrangement joins TRBV19 to TRBJ2-7, with 10 nucleotides matching TRBD2. The CDR3 consists of 19 residues. Trimming at V came to 7 bases and at J to 3 bases, leaving 21 bases not matched to a gene. The V gene's germline CDR1 is LNHDA and CDR2 SQIVND (reference sequence). As DNA, the CDR3 is TGTGCCAGTATAGGACTGACAAGCGGGAGGGCTAGACCCTGCTACGAGCAGTACTTC. Amino acid sequence: CASIGLTSGRARPCYEQYF.

As for this clone: The germline gene is not matched at one end of the junction; a read error may be the cause. The rearrangement links TRBV4-2 to TRBJ2-1; D remains ambiguous. Germline lookup yields CDR1 LGHNA and CDR2 YNFKEQ. The CDR3 is 15 amino acids. In DNA form, the CDR3 reads TGTGCCAGCGGCCAACGGCTTCGACAATACAATGAGCAGTTCTTC. It yields the protein CASGQRLRQYNEQFF.

The CDR3 loop reads CASSELSGSVNEQFF. In DNA, the CDR3 is TGTGCCAGCAGTGAACTCAGCGGGAGTGTCAATGAGCAGTTCTTC. The chain is built from TRBV2 and TRBJ2-1; TRBD2 aligns across 8 bases. Germline V lookup: CDR1 SNHLY, CDR2 FYNNEI. This CDR3 comprises 15 residues. The junction had 6 bases not matched to a gene; V was cut back by 2 bases and J by 6 bases.

This clone has only one observation. V and J are TRBV7-2 and TRBJ1-5, with D perhaps TRBD1 (5 bases). V was shortened by 5 bases and J by 0 bases, with 23 bases between the two germline ends. The CDR3 loop spans 19 amino acids. CDR1 and CDR2 (germline): SGHTA, FQGNSA. The CDR3 is CASSPGWGWGYDSNQPQHF. The CDR3 bases are TGTGCCAGCAGCCCCGGATGGGGCTGGGGATATGATAGCAATCAGCCCCAGCATTTT. The full variable domain, with the rest looked up from reference TRBV7-2 and TRBJ1-5, is GAGVSQSPSNKVTEKGKDVELRCDPISGHTALYWYRQSLGQGLEFLIYFQGNSAPDKSGLPSDRFSAERTGGSVSTLTIQRTQQEDSAVYLCASSPGWGWGYDSNQPQHFGDGTRLSIL.

The chain joins TRBV7-9 to TRBJ1-5; the D is unclear. The germline gives CDR1 SEHNR, CDR2 FQNEAQ (reference sequence). V was cut by 5 bases and J by 7 bases, with 12 bases left in between. The CDR3 has 13 residues. The CDR3: CASSQDPRQPQHF. As DNA, the CDR3 is TGTGCCAGCAGCCAGGACCCCAGGCAGCCCCAGCATTTT. Supplemented by reference TRBV7-9 and TRBJ1-5, the full variable domain reads DTGVSQNPRHKITKRGQNVTFRCDPISEHNRLYWYRQTLGQGPEFLTYFQNEAQLEKSRLLSDRFSAERPKGSFSTLEIQRTEQGDSAMYLCASSQDPRQPQHFGDGTRLSIL.

The V call is TRBV30, the J call TRBJ2-1; perhaps TRBD2 as D (5 bases). The CDR3 runs to 16 residues. Germline loops: CDR1 GTSNPN, CDR2 SVGIG (reference sequence). Trimming left V 2 bases short and J 4 bases short, with 18 bases between. CDR3 nucleotides: TGTGCCTGGAGTTCCACCGGTCACCCGGGGTACAATGAGCAGTTCTTC. Protein product: CAWSSTGHPGYNEQFF.

The V and J genes are TRBV7-7 and TRBJ2-1, with D unclear. Germline CDR1 is SSHAT and CDR2 is FNYEAQ (reference sequence). The CDR3 totals 15 residues. V lost 5 bases and J lost 5, with 16 bases in between. Written as DNA, the CDR3 is TGTGCCAGCAGCCCCATAAGAGAGCGAAACAATGAGCAGTTCTTC. It is translated as CASSPIRERNNEQFF.

The chain recombines TRBV27 with TRBJ1-4; D unresolved. Trimming left V 0 bases short and J 7 bases short, with 12 bases between. Looked up from germline, CDR1 is MNHEY and CDR2 is SMNVEV (reference sequence). The length of the CDR3 is 15 residues. The CDR3 region is CASSLSRYGGEKLFF. CDR3 nucleotide sequence: TGTGCCAGCAGTTTATCCCGCTACGGTGGTGAAAAACTGTTTTTT.

This clone was observed at least ten times. The rearrangement uses TRBV7-9 and TRBJ2-5; TRBD2 might be the D (5 bases). V was cut by 3 bases and J by 3 bases, with 14 bases left in between. The germline V gene encodes CDR1 SEHNR and CDR2 FQNEAQ (reference sequence). The CDR3 sequence is 15 residues long. This CDR3 reads CASSLGAGRKETQYF. CDR3 sequence (DNA): TGTGCCAGCAGCTTGGGCGCGGGTAGAAAAGAGACCCAGTACTTC.

This chain links TRBV5-1 with TRBJ2-2, with 7 bases matching TRBD2. The CDR3 runs 14 residues. V trimming: 2 bases; J trimming: 4 bases; junction bases outside the gene matches: 2. From germline, CDR1 is SGHRS and CDR2 YFSETQ. The CDR3 DNA reads TGCGCCAGCAGCTTCGGCGGGAGCACCGGGGAGCTGTTTTTT. Translated: CASSFGGSTGELFF.

On this clone: The sample carries other DNA sequences with the same CDR3. V and J are TRBV7-9 and TRBJ2-5; 7 bases agree with TRBD2. CDR1 and CDR2 (germline): SEHNR, FQNEAQ (reference sequence). V shed 1 base, J shed 5 bases, and the junction held 4 bases outside the gene matches. The CDR3 spans 14 residues. For the CDR3, the DNA is TGTGCCAGCAGCTTAGTTGGCGGGAGCGAGACCCAGTACTTC. It specifies CASSLVGGSETQYF.

The rearrangement links TRBV30 to TRBJ2-1, with D tentatively TRBD1 (5 bases). V shed 2 bases and J shed 9 bases, with 14 bases lying between them. The CDR3 totals 13 residues. The V gene's germline CDR1 is GTSNPN and CDR2 SVGIG (reference sequence). The CDR3: CAWSSLTQGEQFF. The CDR3 DNA is TGTGCCTGGAGTAGTCTTACCCAGGGTGAGCAGTTCTTC.